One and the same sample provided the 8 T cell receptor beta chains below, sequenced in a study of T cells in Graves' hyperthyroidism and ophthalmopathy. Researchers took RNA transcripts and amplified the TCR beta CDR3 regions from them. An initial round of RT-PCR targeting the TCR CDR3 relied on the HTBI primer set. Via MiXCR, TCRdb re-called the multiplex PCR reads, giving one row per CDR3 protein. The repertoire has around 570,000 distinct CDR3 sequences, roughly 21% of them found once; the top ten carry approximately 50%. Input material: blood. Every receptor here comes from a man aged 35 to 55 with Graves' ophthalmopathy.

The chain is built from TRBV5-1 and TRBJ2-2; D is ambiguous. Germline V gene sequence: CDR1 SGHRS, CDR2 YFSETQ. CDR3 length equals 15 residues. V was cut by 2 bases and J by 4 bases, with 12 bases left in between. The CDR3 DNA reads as TGCGCCAGCAGCTTCAGTGGGCTAACCACCGGGGAGCTGTTTTTT. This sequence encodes CASSFSGLTTGELFF.

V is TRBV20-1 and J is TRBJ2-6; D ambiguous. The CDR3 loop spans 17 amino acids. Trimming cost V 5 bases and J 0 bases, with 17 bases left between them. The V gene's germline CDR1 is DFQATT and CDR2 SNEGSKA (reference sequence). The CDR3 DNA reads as TGCAGTGCTTCCCCGGCGGAACCTTTCTCTGGGGCCAACGTCCTGACTTTC. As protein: CSASPAEPFSGANVLTF.

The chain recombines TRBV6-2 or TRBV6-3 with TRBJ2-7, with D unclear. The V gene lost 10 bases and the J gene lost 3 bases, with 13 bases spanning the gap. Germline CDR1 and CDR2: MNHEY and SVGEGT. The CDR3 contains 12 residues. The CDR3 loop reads CATPGRDYEQYF. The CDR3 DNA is TGTGCCACCCCGGGCCGCGACTACGAGCAGTACTTC.

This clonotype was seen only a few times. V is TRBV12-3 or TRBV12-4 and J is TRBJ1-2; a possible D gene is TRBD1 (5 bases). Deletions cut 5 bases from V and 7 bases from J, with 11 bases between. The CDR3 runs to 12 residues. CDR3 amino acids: CASSKGRGGYTF. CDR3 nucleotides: TGTGCCAGCAGTAAAGGGAGGGGTGGCTACACCTTC.

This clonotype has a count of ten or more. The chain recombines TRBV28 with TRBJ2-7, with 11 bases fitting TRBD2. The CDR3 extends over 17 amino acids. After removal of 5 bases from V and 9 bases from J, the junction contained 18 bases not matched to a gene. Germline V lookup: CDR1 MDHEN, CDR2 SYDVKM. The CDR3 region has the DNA TGTGCCAGCAGTGCCGTTACTGTTAGCGGGAGGGTTGTGGCGCAGTACTTC. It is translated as CASSAVTVSGRVVAQYF.

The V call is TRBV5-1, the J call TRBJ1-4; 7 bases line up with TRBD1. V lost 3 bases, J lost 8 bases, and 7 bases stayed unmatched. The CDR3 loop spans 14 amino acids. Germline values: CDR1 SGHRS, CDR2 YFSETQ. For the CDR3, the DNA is TGCGCCAGCAGCTCCTCCCAGGGGGTCGAAAAACTGTTTTTT. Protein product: CASSSSQGVEKLFF.

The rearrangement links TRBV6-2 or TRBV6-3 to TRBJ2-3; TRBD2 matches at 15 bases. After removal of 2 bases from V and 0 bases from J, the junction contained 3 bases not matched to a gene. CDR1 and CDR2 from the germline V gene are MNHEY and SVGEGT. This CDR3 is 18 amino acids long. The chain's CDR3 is CASSYRGTSGRSTDTQYF. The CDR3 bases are TGTGCCAGCAGTTACCGTGGGACTAGCGGGAGGAGCACAGATACGCAGTATTTT.

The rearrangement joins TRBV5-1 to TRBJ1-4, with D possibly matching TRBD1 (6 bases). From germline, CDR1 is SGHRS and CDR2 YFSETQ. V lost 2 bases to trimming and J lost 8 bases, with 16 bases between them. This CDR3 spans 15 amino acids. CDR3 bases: TGCGCCAGCAGCTTACTTACAGGGACCGGGGAAAAACTGTTTTTT. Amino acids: CASSLLTGTGEKLFF. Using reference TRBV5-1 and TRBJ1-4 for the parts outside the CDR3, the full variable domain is KAGVTQTPRYLIKTRGQQVTLSCSPISGHRSVSWYQQTPGQGLQFLFEYFSETQRNKGNFPGRFSGRQFSNSRSEMNVSTLELGDSALYLCASSLLTGTGEKLFFGSGTQLSVL.